The 22 T cell receptor beta chains in this list originate from one sample, sequenced in a study of T cell responses to AZD1222 COVID-19 vaccine. Profiled with immunoSEQ multiplex PCR; TCRdb holds only in-frame clones, not every one. The sample yields some 91,000 clones, about nine tenths seen once. Specimen: peripheral blood, collected on day 0 of AZD1222 vaccination. These receptors originate from an adult in good health.

This rearrangement joins TRBV10-3 to TRBJ1-2; TRBD1 is a possible D gene (6 bases). Between the trimmed V and J ends, which lost 4 bases and 3 bases, there was a span of 9 bases. The CDR3 contains 13 residues. The germline gives CDR1 ENHRY, CDR2 SYGVKD. CDR3 DNA: TGTGCCATCAGTGTCGGGGGCGACTATGGCTACACCTTC. Its translation: CAISVGGDYGYTF.

The V call is TRBV10-3, the J call TRBJ1-3; D perhaps matches TRBD1 (5 bases). CDR3 length: 17 residues. From germline, CDR1 is ENHRY and CDR2 SYGVKD. Deletions cut 3 bases from V and 2 bases from J, with 17 bases between. In DNA form, the CDR3 reads TGTGCCATCAGTGATTACTCAGGGAGGTTTGCTGGAAACACCATATATTTT. It codes for CAISDYSGRFAGNTIYF.

In the case of this clone: One end of the junction fails to match germline, which may point to a read error. The chain links TRBV2 to TRBJ1-2, with TRBD1 matching 8 bases. Per germline, CDR1 SNHLY and CDR2 FYNNEI. This CDR3 is 14 amino acids long. The CDR3 loop reads CASSEQGADYGYIF. The DNA for the CDR3 is TGTGCCAGCAGTGAACAGGGGGCAGACTATGGCTACATCTTC.

This sequence joins TRBV28 and TRBJ1-1; possibly TRBD1 for D (5 bases). Germline CDR1 MDHEN, CDR2 SYDVKM. Trimming cost V 6 bases and J 6 bases, with 5 bases left between them. The CDR3 consists of 10 residues. Here the CDR3 DNA reads TGTGCCAGCAGGGGGGCTGAAGCTTTCTTT. Translation: CASRGAEAFF.

The V call is TRBV7-9, the J call TRBJ2-6; TRBD1 agrees at 8 bases. V shed 4 bases, J shed 0 bases, and the junction held 2 bases outside the gene matches. This CDR3 spans 16 amino acids. Germline CDR1 and CDR2: SEHNR and FQNEAQ (reference sequence). The CDR3 DNA reads TGTGCCAGCAGCTCGGACAGGGTCTCTGGGGCCAACGTCCTGACTTTC. It is translated as CASSSDRVSGANVLTF. Supplemented by reference TRBV7-9 and TRBJ2-6, the full variable domain reads DTGVSQNPRHKITKRGQNVTFRCDPISEHNRLYWYRQTLGQGPEFLTYFQNEAQLEKSRLLSDRFSAERPKGSFSTLEIQRTEQGDSAMYLCASSSDRVSGANVLTFGAGSRLTVL.

The chain links TRBV5-4 to TRBJ1-3; D is unclear. Germline V gives CDR1 SGHNT, CDR2 YYREEE (reference sequence). The V end lost 0 bases, the J end lost 4 bases, and 8 bases lay between the germline ends. The CDR3 is 14 amino acids. The CDR3 sequence: CASSLGTRGNTIYF. The CDR3, as DNA: TGTGCCAGCAGCTTGGGAACTCGCGGAAACACCATATATTTT.

The V gene is TRBV27, the J gene TRBJ2-1; TRBD2 matches 10 bases. CDR1 is MNHEY and CDR2 is SMNVEV in the germline V gene (reference sequence). The CDR3 loop spans 15 amino acids. With 6 bases clipped from V and 3 bases from J, the junction kept 5 bases outside the gene matches. The CDR3 here is CASRPTSGHYNEQFF. The DNA for the CDR3 is TGTGCCAGCAGGCCGACTAGCGGGCACTACAATGAGCAGTTCTTC.

This clone was detected once. The chain couples TRBV5-6 to TRBJ1-3; no definite D call. CDR1 and CDR2 (germline): SGHDT, YYEEEE. Trimming left V 3 bases short and J 2 bases short, with 12 bases between. CDR3 size: 15 residues. The CDR3 reads CASSSGVGPGNTIYF. The CDR3 region has the DNA TGTGCCAGCAGCTCGGGCGTAGGACCTGGAAACACCATATATTTT.

This chain connects TRBV7-3 to TRBJ2-1; 7 nucleotides match TRBD1. Trimming removed 2 bases from V and 2 bases from J; junction bases left unmatched: 6. The CDR3 runs 16 residues. The germline V gene encodes CDR1 SGHTA and CDR2 FQGTGA. The CDR3 nucleotides read TGTGCCAGCAGCTTACAGTCACAGGGGACCTACAATGAGCAGTTCTTC. This encodes CASSLQSQGTYNEQFF.

The chain uses TRBV2 and TRBJ2-5, with 7 bases that match TRBD2. CDR1 and CDR2 from the germline V gene are SNHLY and FYNNEI. J was trimmed by 7 bases and V by 7 bases; bases with no gene match: 15. The CDR3 covers 15 residues. Here the CDR3 reads CASTTGQGGKRTQYF. The CDR3 coding sequence is TGTGCCAGCACCACCGGGCAGGGAGGGAAGAGGACCCAGTACTTC.

This clone was found a few times. V gene TRBV7-3 combines with J gene TRBJ2-1; 12 bases align to TRBD1. The V segment lost 2 bases and the J segment 6 bases; nucleotides outside the gene matches: 2. Looked up from germline, CDR1 is SGHTA and CDR2 is FQGTGA. The CDR3 sequence is 15 residues long. DNA for the CDR3: TGTGCCAGCAGCTTAGGGACAGGGGGCCTCAATGAGCAGTTCTTC. It yields the protein CASSLGTGGLNEQFF.

This chain connects TRBV5-1 to TRBJ2-7; D unclear. Per the germline V gene, CDR1 is SGHRS and CDR2 is YFSETQ. The V end lost 0 bases, the J end lost 2 bases, and 3 bases lay between the germline ends. The CDR3 has 12 residues. In nucleotides, the CDR3 is TGCGCCAGCAGCTTGGGAGCCTACGAGCAGTACTTC. Translating it yields CASSLGAYEQYF.

V is TRBV5-5 and J is TRBJ1-3, with D hard to call. This CDR3 region has 15 residues. V gave up 2 bases and J gave up 0 bases, with 9 bases separating them. Germline-derived CDR1 and CDR2 are SGHKS and YYEKEE (reference sequence). The CDR3 is CASSLTQNSGNTIYF. The CDR3 nucleotides read TGTGCCAGCAGCTTAACTCAAAACTCTGGAAACACCATATATTTT.

This chain connects TRBV10-3 to TRBJ2-7; D may match TRBD1 or TRBD2 (5 bases each). The CDR3 has 14 amino acids. Trimming took 5 bases from V and 2 from J, leaving 13 bases between them. CDR1 is ENHRY, CDR2 SYGVKD, per germline. The CDR3 DNA sequence: TGTGCCATCAGTTTTGGGACCCCTCCCTACGAGCAGTACTTC. The encoded protein is CAISFGTPPYEQYF.

The rearrangement uses TRBV5-4 and TRBJ1-1; tentative D call: TRBD1 (6 bases). The CDR3 consists of 14 residues. CDR1 is SGHNT and CDR2 is YYREEE in the germline V gene (reference sequence). V was trimmed by 3 bases and J by 5 bases, leaving 14 bases between them. The CDR3 DNA sequence: TGTGCCAGCAGCTATGGAGGGGGTGTGACTGAAGCTTTCTTT. Translated, it gives CASSYGGGVTEAFF.

The J gene is TRBJ2-1, the V gene TRBV3-1 (or the pseudogene TRBV3-2); possible D gene TRBD2, 6 bases. The CDR3 extends over 14 amino acids. Looked up from germline, CDR1 is LGHDT and CDR2 is YNNKEL (reference sequence). Trimming cost V 3 bases and J 8 bases, with 14 bases left between them. Written as DNA, the CDR3 is TGTGCCAGCAGCCAGGGGGGAGCGAGCCATGAGCAGTTCTTC. Translated: CASSQGGASHEQFF.

Remarks on this clone: Compared with germline, one end of the junction differs, possibly owing to a read error. The rearrangement joins TRBV9 to TRBJ1-3; tentatively, D is TRBD1 (5 bases). There are 18 residues in the CDR3. Germline lookup yields CDR1 SGDLS and CDR2 YYNGEE. DNA for the CDR3: TGTGCCAGCAGCGTAGGCCCTGGGACTGCCAGGACTGGGAACACCATATATTTT. Its translation: CASSVGPGTARTGNTIYF.

The V gene is TRBV7-3, the J gene TRBJ1-1, with no clear D. The V gene lost 0 bases and the J gene lost 2 bases, with 7 bases spanning the gap. Germline values: CDR1 SGHTA, CDR2 FQGTGA. This CDR3 has 14 amino acids. The CDR3 is CASSLTHTNTEAFF. For the CDR3, the DNA is TGTGCCAGCAGCTTAACCCACACCAACACTGAAGCTTTCTTT.

V is TRBV19 and J is TRBJ2-1, with D unclear. V lost 7 bases and J 0 bases, leaving 10 bases between the germline ends. This CDR3 spans 14 amino acids. The germline V gene has CDR1 LNHDA and CDR2 SQIVND (reference sequence). CDR3 DNA: TGTGCCAGTAACGGCCAAAGCTCCTACAATGAGCAGTTCTTC. Translated, it gives CASNGQSSYNEQFF.

The chain joins TRBV25-1 to TRBJ1-1; the D is unclear. The CDR3 length is 11 residues. V dropped 4 bases and J dropped 10 bases, with 10 bases sitting between them. From germline, CDR1 is MGHDK and CDR2 SYGVNS. The CDR3 loop reads CASSAGFGAFF. Written as DNA, the CDR3 is TGTGCCAGCAGTGCGGGGTTTGGAGCTTTCTTT.

The sample holds one count of this clone. The gene calls are TRBV30 and TRBJ2-2; D unresolved. The V end was cut by 3 bases, the J end by 4 bases, with 12 bases between. The CDR3 is 14 residues long. Germline V CDR1 and CDR2: GTSNPN, SVGIG (reference sequence). Written as DNA, the CDR3 is TGTGCCTGGAGCTTTTCGGGTGGCACCGGGGAGCTGTTTTTT. The encoded protein is CAWSFSGGTGELFF.

The chain couples TRBV7-9 to TRBJ2-3; D is unclear. The V end was cut by 3 bases, the J end by 6 bases, with 7 bases between. Germline V CDR1 and CDR2: SEHNR, FQNEAQ (reference sequence). The CDR3 runs 12 residues. DNA of the CDR3: TGTGCCAGCAGCTTCAAGGTGGATACGCAGTATTTT. As protein: CASSFKVDTQYF. Full variable domain (missing parts from reference TRBV7-9 and TRBJ2-3): DTGVSQNPRHKITKRGQNVTFRCDPISEHNRLYWYRQTLGQGPEFLTYFQNEAQLEKSRLLSDRFSAERPKGSFSTLEIQRTEQGDSAMYLCASSFKVDTQYFGPGTRLTVL.